Each of the 20 T cell receptor beta chains below was sequenced from the same sample in a study of T-cell reconstitution after alpha-beta-depleted transplantation in children. This sample's TCRbeta library carried unique molecular identifier barcodes. Using its own MiXCR run on the PCR reads, TCRdb lists one record per CDR3 protein. The sample consists of 450,000 to 600,000 distinct CDR3 sequences, about 30% of them appearing once. Sequencing used PBMCs from the stem cell graft donor, obtained from the stem cell graft. The origin of the receptors is a human donor who donated a stem cell graft to a child with aplastic anemia.

This clonotype was seen a handful of times. V and J are TRBV12-3 or TRBV12-4 and TRBJ2-2; 9 bases agree with TRBD1. CDR3 length: 18 residues. J lost 6 bases, V lost 6 bases, and 17 bases had no gene match. CDR3 sequence: CASSHPSGQGNRPGELFF. CDR3 sequence (DNA): TGTGCCAGCAGCCACCCATCAGGACAGGGGAATCGTCCCGGGGAGCTGTTTTTT.

The V and J genes are TRBV13 and TRBJ2-5; the D is unclear. Per the germline V gene, CDR1 is PRHDT and CDR2 is FYEKMQ (reference sequence). V lost 5 bases, J lost 3 bases, and 4 bases lay in between. This CDR3 has 11 residues. The CDR3 loop reads CASSAKETQYF. For the CDR3, the DNA is TGTGCCAGCAGCGCGAAAGAGACCCAGTACTTC.

Worth noting for this clonotype: The junction and the germline gene differ at one end; a read error may be behind it. V gene TRBV12-3 or TRBV12-4 combines with J gene TRBJ2-3, with 9 bases that match TRBD1. The CDR3 is 15 residues long. This CDR3 reads CAGSTGQGPGDTQYF. CDR3 coding DNA: TGTGCCGGCAGTACAGGACAGGGGCCTGGAGATACGCAGTATTTT.

The gene calls are TRBV29-1 and TRBJ1-2; the match to TRBD1 covers 7 bases. From germline, CDR1 is SQVTM and CDR2 ANQGSEA. Unmatched junction bases numbered 10, after V lost 3 bases and J lost 3 bases. This CDR3 is built from 15 residues. The CDR3 loop reads CSVEFGVRGDYGYTF. CDR3 nucleotide sequence: TGCAGCGTTGAGTTTGGGGTCAGGGGGGACTATGGCTACACCTTC.

V gene TRBV5-6 combines with J gene TRBJ1-5; perhaps TRBD1 as D (6 bases). The CDR3 contains 19 residues. V gave up 2 bases and J gave up 2 bases, with 23 bases separating them. Per the germline V gene, CDR1 is SGHDT and CDR2 is YYEEEE. CDR3 amino acids: CASSFEGGHGIIGNQPQHF. The CDR3, as DNA: TGTGCCAGCAGCTTTGAAGGGGGGCACGGAATTATTGGCAATCAGCCCCAGCATTTT.

The chain uses TRBV3-1 and TRBJ1-3, with a weak D call TRBD1 (5 bases). V was pared by 3 bases and J by 0 bases, with 15 bases between. In germline, CDR1 is LGHDT, CDR2 YNNKEL (reference sequence). The CDR3 is made up of 17 amino acids. As DNA, the CDR3 is TGTGCCAGCAGCCACTATAGACAGAGCCTCTCTGGAAACACCATATATTTT. This translates into CASSHYRQSLSGNTIYF.

In this sample, this clonotype turned up a few times. CDR3 DNA: TGTGCCAGCAGTCCCCCGGGACGGGGATACAATGAGCAGTTCTTC. It yields the protein CASSPPGRGYNEQFF. The J gene is TRBJ2-1, the V gene TRBV12-3 or TRBV12-4; tentatively, D is TRBD1 or TRBD2 (5 bases each). With 5 bases removed from V and 4 bases from J, the gap between germline ends came to 15 bases. The CDR3 loop spans 15 amino acids.

The V and J genes are TRBV4-2 and TRBJ2-1; D is possibly TRBD2 (5 bases). The CDR3 has 14 amino acids. Germline CDR1 LGHNA, CDR2 YNFKEQ. V lost 4 bases and J 9 bases, leaving 16 bases between the germline ends. CDR3 in amino acids: CASSPNEGPREQFF. CDR3 nucleotides: TGTGCCAGCAGCCCGAACGAGGGTCCCCGTGAGCAGTTCTTC.

This clonotype turned up a few times. The CDR3 DNA follows: TGTGCCAGCAGCACTTCACACGGGACCCCCAGGGAGCAGTACTTC. It yields the protein CASSTSHGTPREQYF. This chain links TRBV13 with TRBJ2-7, with D possibly called TRBD1 or TRBD2 (5 bases each). V lost 5 bases and J 7 bases, leaving 21 bases between the germline ends. Germline values: CDR1 PRHDT, CDR2 FYEKMQ (reference sequence). CDR3 size: 15 residues.

The gene calls are TRBV12-3 or TRBV12-4 and TRBJ1-2; no firm D call. The ends were cut back, 5 bases at V and 7 bases at J, with 5 bases in the middle. This CDR3 contains 10 residues. As DNA, the CDR3 is TGTGCCAGCAGTCGCCTTGGCTACACCTTC. Translating it yields CASSRLGYTF.

V usage is TRBV18 and J usage is TRBJ2-1, with D unresolved. Germline values: CDR1 KGHSH, CDR2 LQKENI. CDR3 length equals 12 residues. V was shortened by 1 base and J by 9 bases, with 7 bases between the two germline ends. This chain's CDR3 is CASSPLRSEQFF. CDR3 nucleotides: TGTGCCAGCTCACCACTGAGGAGTGAGCAGTTCTTC.

This clonotype has only a few counts. The gene calls are TRBV7-2 and TRBJ1-2; 7 bases fit TRBD1. This CDR3 contains 15 residues. The trim removed 6 bases at V and 4 bases at J, leaving 11 bases unmatched. Germline CDR1 and CDR2: SGHTA and FQGNSA. The CDR3 nucleotides are TGTGCCAGCAGTCGGGACAGATCTCCCTTCTATGGCTACACCTTC. Protein: CASSRDRSPFYGYTF.

The chain carries TRBV6-1 and TRBJ2-7, with D possibly matching TRBD1 (6 bases). The V gene's germline CDR1 is MNHNS and CDR2 SASEGT. The CDR3 is 13 residues long. V lost 6 bases to trimming and J lost 6 bases, with 15 bases between them. As DNA, the CDR3 is TGTGCCAGCAGGACTTTGGGGGCTGGCGAGCAGTACGTC. This codes for CASRTLGAGEQYV.

The V gene is TRBV7-2, the J gene TRBJ2-6; D remains ambiguous. Germline loops: CDR1 SGHTA, CDR2 FQGNSA. V was shortened by 2 bases and J by 0 bases, with 5 bases between the two germline ends. The CDR3 runs to 15 residues. CDR3 sequence (DNA): TGTGCCAGCAGCTTATCCCCCTCTGGGGCCAACGTCCTGACTTTC. Protein product: CASSLSPSGANVLTF.

This clonotype has just a few counts. This chain connects TRBV12-3 or TRBV12-4 to TRBJ2-1; D uncertain. V lost 5 bases to trimming and J lost 7 bases, with 15 bases between them. The CDR3 covers 14 residues. The CDR3 loop reads CASSHRGPGNEQFF. In nucleotides, the CDR3 is TGTGCCAGCAGTCACCGTGGCCCCGGGAATGAGCAGTTCTTC.

Here the CDR3 reads CASMRVGAKNIQYF. For the CDR3, the DNA is TGTGCCAGTATGAGGGTGGGGGCCAAAAACATTCAGTACTTC. The rearrangement joins TRBV27 to TRBJ2-4; TRBD2 is a possible D gene (5 bases). V was trimmed by 9 bases and J by 1 base, leaving 13 bases between them. Germline V CDR1 and CDR2: MNHEY, SMNVEV (reference sequence). The CDR3 runs to 14 residues.

The chain links TRBV28 to TRBJ2-5; a possible D gene is TRBD1 (5 bases). V was trimmed by 5 bases and J by 5 bases, leaving 15 bases between them. The germline V gene encodes CDR1 MDHEN and CDR2 SYDVKM. This CDR3 spans 14 amino acids. The CDR3 protein is CASSTGPPEETQYF. In nucleotides, the CDR3 is TGTGCCAGCAGTACAGGACCCCCGGAGGAGACCCAGTACTTC.

In this sample, this clonotype turned up a few times. This chain joins TRBV9 and TRBJ2-1, with 7 bases identical to TRBD2. The trim removed 2 bases at V and 2 bases at J, leaving 4 bases unmatched. Per germline, CDR1 SGDLS and CDR2 YYNGEE. This CDR3 region has 15 residues. DNA of the CDR3: TGTGCCAGCAGCGTGACTAGCAGCCCCTACAATGAGCAGTTCTTC. Translation gives CASSVTSSPYNEQFF.

This rearrangement joins TRBV6-2 or TRBV6-3 to TRBJ2-5; D possibly corresponds to TRBD1 (6 bases). Trimming left V 10 bases short and J 5 bases short, with 14 bases between. The CDR3 is 12 amino acids. From germline, CDR1 is MNHEY and CDR2 SVGEGT. CDR3 loop: CATLQGRETQYF. The CDR3 DNA sequence: TGTGCCACCCTACAGGGACGGGAGACCCAGTACTTC.

The CDR3 nucleotides are TGTGCCAGCAGTTGGAGGGCGGACGGGGAGCTGTTTTTT. Encoded protein: CASSWRADGELFF. J is TRBJ2-2 and V is TRBV6-5; perhaps TRBD2 as D (6 bases). The CDR3 has 13 residues. CDR1 and CDR2 from the germline V gene are MNHEY and SVGAGI. The germline V and J ends were trimmed by 4 bases and 7 bases, with 10 bases remaining between them.